This TCR beta chain was sequenced during a study of blood T cells in healthy people across ages (dated by TCRdb to the mid-2010s). Background on the whole study: In model experiments, roughly one uniquely barcoded TCR beta cDNA molecule per two T cells was captured by template switching. Using deep sequencing normalized with unique cDNA molecular identifiers, the study measured how TCR beta repertoire diversity changes with age. Donors were grouped into four age groups: young (average roughly 16 years), middle-aged (39), aged (62) and long-lived (less than 85). To avoid experimental bias, donors of different ages were spread randomly across the sequencing lanes. Using the same blood draw, the study looked at two additional independent replicas of 1 million unique cDNA reads for two donors, one aged 18 to 30 and the other aged 80 or older. Study-wide conclusions, independent of this receptor: Estimates of total diversity based on one million sequenced T cells were regarded as lower bounds and as underestimates. Observed TCR beta diversity per million T cells fell roughly linearly with age, and a significant reduction was already apparent by age roughly 40. Compared with the aged group, more naive CD4+ T cells, fewer expanded clones and increased TCR diversity were shown by the long-lived group, suggesting age selection. Observed TCR beta diversity correlated strongly with the percentage of naive T cells measured by flow cytometry. Conclusive comparison of naive and antigen-experienced compartments was prevented by the profiling of bulk unsorted PBMCs. The CMV infection status of donors was not known, potentially confounding age-related changes in expanded clonotypes.

Donors were 39 systemically healthy Caucasian individuals from Russia aged roughly 6 to 90 years. Each donor gave around 9.5 milliliters of peripheral blood, collected into EDTA-treated Vacutainer tubes. Ficoll-Paque density-gradient centrifugation was used to isolate PBMCs, with at least 6 million per sample. Total RNA, at least 5 micrograms per sample, was extracted from PBMCs with Trizol reagent. For every donor, an aliquot of PBMCs went through flow cytometry to measure the percentages of naive CD45RAhigh/CD27high T cells. About this clonotype: The antigen it binds to is not known. No clone much larger than this one lies a single base away; base qualities are absent.

The library relied on 5' RACE. Sequencing was performed on an Illumina HiSeq 2500. A second about 6 to 11 cycle PCR used a sample-barcoded 5' primer and a J-beta primer mix. Each TCR beta cDNA molecule received a unique molecular identifier from a template-switch 5' adaptor carrying 12 random nucleotides. At least 2.5 million CDR3-containing paired-end reads were obtained from each sample. All of the RNA was converted into first-strand cDNA using the Mint cDNA synthesis kit, with a TRBC-specific oligonucleotide serving as the primer. Following uracil-DNA glycosylase treatment, all cDNA underwent a first 18-cycle PCR with the universal primers M1SS and BC2_uni_R. The published analysis was carried out like this. Normalization of each sample was performed by random selection of 1 million high-quality reads, each carrying a distinct molecular identifier. Instead of being binned into consensus sequences, reads that shared molecular identifiers were thrown out. MiTCR, run with a Q25 quality threshold and the strictest error-elimination algorithm, handled CDR3 identification, clonotype clustering and error correction. Lower-bound total TCR beta diversity was estimated with a nonparametric unseen species model using Euler transformation. TCRdb applied fastp at Q25 and MiXCR to the public reads, then kept only in-frame beta chains. For every CDR3 protein sequence, its rows merge into one entry that carries the most common genes and DNA. These V and J calls originate from TCRdb's pipeline instead of the authors' own analysis. The sample table holds 850,000 to 1,300,000 distinct CDR3 sequences, of which 45% were seen once. The ten largest clonotypes hold over 15% of the sample.

The source is a woman aged 55-69 years in good health. Sequenced sample: blood.

The CDR3 corresponds to CASSWGQGSSYEQYF. The nucleotide sequence reads as follows: TGCGCCAGCAGCTGGGGACAGGGAAGCTCCTACGAGCAGTACTTC. The V and J genes are TRBV5-1 and TRBJ2-7; 9 junctional bases match TRBD1. The germline V gene supplies CDR1 SGHRS and CDR2 YFSETQ. At the junction V is shortened by 3 bases and J by 0 bases; bases outside the gene matches: 4. Spanning cysteine to phenylalanine, the CDR3 consists of 15 amino acids. Only CDR3 DNA remains: 45 bases, in frame from the first base. Here the CDR3 is joined to the reference TRBV5-1 and TRBJ2-7 genes, and the full variable domain is: KAGVTQTPRYLIKTRGQQVTLSCSPISGHRSVSWYQQTPGQGLQFLFEYFSETQRNKGNFPGRFSGRQFSNSRSEMNVSTLELGDSALYLCASSWGQGSSYEQYFGPGTRLTVT.